Presented here are 22 T cell receptor beta chains from one specimen sequenced in a study of cytomegalovirus exposure and HLA in healthy donors (dated by TCRdb to 2017 to 2019). Receptors were amplified or captured by the immunoSEQ multiplex PCR assay. For the multiplex PCR, a mixture combining 60 forward primers for TCR Vbeta segments and 13 reverse primers for TCR Jbeta segments was used. The table comes from immuneACCESS by way of TCRdb, which keeps in-frame sequences with V and J called. Part of the clones is missing from these tables; in studies checked, under half for an unresolved V gene and the rest for unknown reasons. The sample contains 150,000 or so clones, roughly three quarters of them found a single time. The ten largest account for 9.5% to 15% of the sample. The source material was PBMCs. The receptor source for this set is a man younger than 45 in good health and CMV-seropositive.

The rearrangement uses TRBV5-1 and TRBJ2-7, with 11 bases matching TRBD1. CDR3 size: 16 residues. The ends lost 1 base at V and 5 bases at J; junction bases unmatched: 8. Per germline, CDR1 SGHRS and CDR2 YFSETQ. The CDR3 reads CASSLIPGDRGNEQYF. CDR3 in DNA: TGCGCCAGCAGCTTGATTCCCGGGGACAGGGGGAACGAGCAGTACTTC. Combining the CDR3 with reference TRBV5-1 and TRBJ2-7 gives the whole variable domain KAGVTQTPRYLIKTRGQQVTLSCSPISGHRSVSWYQQTPGQGLQFLFEYFSETQRNKGNFPGRFSGRQFSNSRSEMNVSTLELGDSALYLCASSLIPGDRGNEQYFGPGTRLTVT.

The V call is TRBV29-1, the J call TRBJ1-2, with D unclear. The CDR3 length is 11 residues. Trimming left V 3 bases short and J 7 bases short, with 9 bases between. The germline V gene has CDR1 SQVTM and CDR2 ANQGSEA. The DNA for the CDR3 is TGCAGCGTTGAGGCAGATTTTGGCTACACCTTC. Its translation: CSVEADFGYTF.

The chain recombines TRBV19 with TRBJ2-1; 8 bases map to TRBD1. The CDR3 runs 17 residues. V shed 1 base, J shed 6 bases, and the junction held 11 bases outside the gene matches. Germline loops: CDR1 LNHDA, CDR2 SQIVND (reference sequence). The CDR3 loop reads CASSIVGGGQGFNEQFF. The DNA of the CDR3 is TGTGCCAGTAGTATAGTTGGGGGAGGACAGGGATTCAATGAGCAGTTCTTC.

The chain joins TRBV28 to TRBJ1-5; maybe TRBD1 (5 bases). V dropped 6 bases and J dropped 7 bases, with 10 bases sitting between them. The germline gives CDR1 MDHEN, CDR2 SYDVKM. The CDR3 has 12 amino acids. The CDR3 DNA is TGTGCCAGCAGAACGACAGAGCAGCCCCAGCATTTT. Translation gives CASRTTEQPQHF.

Notes on this clone: One end of the junction varies from germline; a read error may be responsible. The chain joins TRBV10-3 to TRBJ2-7; TRBD2 might be the D (6 bases). Germline V gene lookup returns CDR1 ENHRY and CDR2 SYGVKD. There are 13 residues in the CDR3. The CDR3 reads CAINTRDSNEQYF. CDR3 DNA sequence: TGTGCCATCAATACCCGGGACTCCAACGAGCAGTACTTC.

This chain connects TRBV6-1 to TRBJ2-1; 7 nucleotides line up with TRBD2. The V and J ends lost 9 bases and 10 bases, in that order; junction bases with no gene match: 18. Germline CDR1 is MNHNS and CDR2 is SASEGT. The CDR3 has 15 amino acids. CDR3 sequence: CASARGLTPGLEQFF. CDR3 DNA: TGTGCCAGTGCCCGGGGACTAACCCCCGGGTTGGAGCAGTTCTTC.

The sample holds one count of this clone. The chain links TRBV12-5 to TRBJ2-2; 14 nucleotides align to TRBD2. Trimming at V came to 6 bases and at J to 7 bases, leaving 4 bases not matched to a gene. The CDR3 has 15 amino acids. The germline V gene encodes CDR1 LGHNT and CDR2 FRNRAP. CDR3 amino acids: CASGGLAGAGGELFF. The CDR3 region has the DNA TGTGCTAGTGGGGGACTAGCGGGAGCCGGCGGGGAGCTGTTTTTT.

The chain recombines TRBV2 with TRBJ2-7; 9 positions match TRBD2. This CDR3 comprises 15 residues. V dropped 3 bases and J dropped 3; count of bases not matched to a gene: 6. Germline V CDR1 and CDR2: SNHLY, FYNNEI. Here the CDR3 DNA reads TGTGCCAGCAGTGATGGTAGCGGGAGTTTCTACGAGCAGTACTTC. As protein: CASSDGSGSFYEQYF.

This rearrangement joins TRBV5-1 to TRBJ2-1, with 8 positions matching TRBD2. Germline loops: CDR1 SGHRS, CDR2 YFSETQ. This CDR3 has 14 residues. J was trimmed by 10 bases and V by 4 bases; bases with no gene match: 10. CDR3 in DNA: TGCGCCAGCAGCCCACGAGCGGGAGTAGGGGAGCAGTTCTTC. This gives the protein CASSPRAGVGEQFF.

In DNA form, the CDR3 reads TGCGCCAGCAGCCACCCGGGACACACCGACAATCAGCCCCAGCATTTT. Its translation: CASSHPGHTDNQPQHF. The chain employs TRBV4-1 and TRBJ1-5; maybe TRBD1 (6 bases). Germline V gene lookup returns CDR1 MGHRA and CDR2 YSYEKL. The length of the CDR3 is 16 residues. V lost 3 bases to trimming and J lost 3 bases, with 15 bases between them.

Here the CDR3 DNA reads TGTGCCAGCAGCCAAGAGGGCCAGGGGGAGGCTTTCTTT. It is translated as CASSQEGQGEAFF. The chain is built from TRBV4-2 and TRBJ1-1, with TRBD1 matching over 7 bases. Germline V lookup: CDR1 LGHNA, CDR2 YNFKEQ. CDR3 length: 13 residues. Trimming cost V 0 bases and J 11 bases; bases outside gene matches: 6.

The chain carries TRBV28 and TRBJ1-1; tentative D call: TRBD1 (6 bases). V gave up 6 bases and J gave up 4 bases, with 12 bases separating them. The CDR3 covers 13 residues. From germline, CDR1 is MDHEN and CDR2 SYDVKM. CDR3 DNA sequence: TGTGCCAGCAGCCGGGGCAGGGGCACTGAAGCTTTCTTT. Encoded protein: CASSRGRGTEAFF.

This clone was picked up a small number of times. The V and J genes are TRBV29-1 and TRBJ2-3, with TRBD1 matching 9 bases. V trimming: 7 bases; J trimming: 1 base; junction bases outside the gene matches: 3. Germline V gene data show CDR1 as SQVTM and CDR2 as ANQGSEA. The CDR3 contains 13 residues. CDR3 DNA: TGCAGCGGAAGGACAGGGGGCACAGATACGCAGTATTTT. Translating gives CSGRTGGTDTQYF.

This clone was detected once. J is TRBJ2-7 and V is TRBV9; D might be TRBD1 (6 bases). Per the germline V gene, CDR1 is SGDLS and CDR2 is YYNGEE. Deletions cut 0 bases from V and 4 bases from J, with 11 bases between. The CDR3 sequence is 14 residues long. CDR3 sequence (DNA): TGTGCCAGCAGCGTAGACCCAGGGGATTACGAGCAGTACTTC. Protein product: CASSVDPGDYEQYF.

This chain uses TRBV5-4 with TRBJ2-7; the D gene is possibly TRBD1 (6 bases). Germline lookup yields CDR1 SGHNT and CDR2 YYREEE (reference sequence). The CDR3 extends over 14 amino acids. V shed 1 base and J shed 3 bases, with 11 bases lying between them. The CDR3: CASSLWGQDYEQYF. The DNA for the CDR3 is TGTGCCAGCAGCTTGTGGGGACAAGACTACGAGCAGTACTTC.

The sample holds a few counts of this clone. The CDR3 nucleotides read TGCAGCGTTGAACCTGGAGGGGGCTCGGATGAGCAGTTCTTC. Translation gives CSVEPGGGSDEQFF. The V and J genes are TRBV29-1 and TRBJ2-1; D might be TRBD1 (7 bases). The V gene lost 2 bases and the J gene lost 8 bases, with 16 bases spanning the gap. CDR3 length equals 14 residues. Germline-derived CDR1 and CDR2 are SQVTM and ANQGSEA.

V gene TRBV19 combines with J gene TRBJ1-3; D gene ambiguous. CDR3 length equals 15 residues. Germline CDR1 LNHDA, CDR2 SQIVND (reference sequence). V was pared by 5 bases and J by 0 bases, with 11 bases between. The CDR3 spells CASSSRHFSGNTIYF. CDR3 in DNA: TGTGCCAGTAGTTCCAGACACTTCTCTGGAAACACCATATATTTT.

The V call is TRBV27, the J call TRBJ2-3; 8 bases fit TRBD1. This CDR3 has 16 amino acids. After removal of 5 bases from V and 1 base from J, the junction contained 8 bases not matched to a gene. CDR1 is MNHEY, CDR2 SMNVEV, per germline (reference sequence). The CDR3 bases are TGTGCCAGCAGTCGTCCCGGGACAGGCCGCACAGATACGCAGTATTTT. Translated, it gives CASSRPGTGRTDTQYF.

This chain uses TRBV7-9 with TRBJ2-7; 8 bases are a match to TRBD1. Germline CDR1 SEHNR, CDR2 FQNEAQ (reference sequence). CDR3 length: 12 amino acids. V was clipped by 1 base and J by 11 bases; unmatched bases: 4. CDR3 protein: CASSLDGQGKYF. The CDR3 bases are TGTGCCAGCAGCTTAGACGGACAGGGTAAGTACTTC.

This chain joins TRBV30 and TRBJ1-5; the match to TRBD1 covers 9 bases. V lost 2 bases to trimming and J lost 7 bases; unmatched junction nucleotides: 6. The germline CDR1 and CDR2 sequences are GTSNPN and SVGIG (reference sequence). The CDR3 extends over 14 amino acids. CDR3: CAWSPGQGKQPQHF. CDR3 nucleotide sequence: TGTGCCTGGAGTCCGGGACAGGGTAAACAGCCCCAGCATTTT.

This rearrangement joins TRBV25-1 to TRBJ2-7; 8 positions match TRBD2. The CDR3 consists of 15 residues. The V and J ends lost 3 bases and 3 bases, in that order; junction bases with no gene match: 7. CDR1 MGHDK and CDR2 SYGVNS come from the germline V gene. CDR3 bases: TGTGCCAGCAGTGACCGCGGGCTAGCGGGCTACGAGCAGTACTTC. Translated: CASSDRGLAGYEQYF.

With respect to this clone: The identical CDR3 is also encoded by other nucleotide sequences in the sample. The chain carries TRBV7-9 and TRBJ1-1; D is perhaps TRBD1 (6 bases). CDR1 is SEHNR and CDR2 is FQNEAQ in the germline V gene (reference sequence). V shed 0 bases and J shed 5 bases, with 13 bases lying between them. The CDR3 extends over 15 amino acids. The CDR3 region has the DNA TGTGCCAGCAGCTTAGCCGCAGGGGAGGGGACTGAAGCTTTCTTT. This codes for CASSLAAGEGTEAFF. Full variable domain (rest looked up from reference TRBV7-9 and TRBJ1-1): DTGVSQNPRHKITKRGQNVTFRCDPISEHNRLYWYRQTLGQGPEFLTYFQNEAQLEKSRLLSDRFSAERPKGSFSTLEIQRTEQGDSAMYLCASSLAAGEGTEAFFGQGTRLTVV.